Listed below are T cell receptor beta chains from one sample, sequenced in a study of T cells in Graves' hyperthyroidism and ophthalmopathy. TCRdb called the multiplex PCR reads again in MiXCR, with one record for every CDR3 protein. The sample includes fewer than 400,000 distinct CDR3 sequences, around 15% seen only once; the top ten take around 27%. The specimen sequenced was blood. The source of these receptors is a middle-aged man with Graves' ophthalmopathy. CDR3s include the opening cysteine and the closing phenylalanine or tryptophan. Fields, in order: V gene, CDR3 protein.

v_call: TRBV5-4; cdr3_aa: CASSKESVGGYEKLFF
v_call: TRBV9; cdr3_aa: CASSPPPETYGSEQYF
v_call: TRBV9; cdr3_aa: CASSVGRKFTDTQYF
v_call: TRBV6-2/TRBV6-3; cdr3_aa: CASSPTSGRPSYNEQFF
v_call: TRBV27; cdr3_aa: CASSFSQAYNEQFF
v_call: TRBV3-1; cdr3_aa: CASSQVARGHEQYF
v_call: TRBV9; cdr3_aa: CASSVTTSAGSYNEQFF
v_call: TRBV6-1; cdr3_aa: CASSELGSGANVLTF
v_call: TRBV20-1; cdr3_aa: CSARDSSPPAGDEQYF
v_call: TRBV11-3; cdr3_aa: CASSLGGLAGGETQYF
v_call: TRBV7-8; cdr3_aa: CASSGRLAANNEQFF
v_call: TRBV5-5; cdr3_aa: CASSEIGTSAKNIQYF
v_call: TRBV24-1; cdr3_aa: CATSDETSGSRNEQYF
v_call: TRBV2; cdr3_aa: CASSESGRAYNEQFF
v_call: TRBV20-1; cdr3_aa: CSASSVSSESYNEQFF
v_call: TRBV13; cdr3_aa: CASSIGQGQLYEQYF
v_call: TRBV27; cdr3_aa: CASSFTRTGRGETQYF
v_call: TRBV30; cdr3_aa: CASERDGNEQFF
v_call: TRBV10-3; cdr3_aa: CAIREVAGQVGEQYF
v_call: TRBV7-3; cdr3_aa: CASSPKIAGGSDEQFF
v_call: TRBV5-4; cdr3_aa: CASSPVRDWGPDTQYF
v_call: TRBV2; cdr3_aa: CASSEDRRGIYEQYF
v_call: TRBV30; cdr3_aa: CAWSVAGGEQFF
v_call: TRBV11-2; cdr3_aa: CASSSRQNTEAFF
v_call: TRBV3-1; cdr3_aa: CASGAYNEQFF
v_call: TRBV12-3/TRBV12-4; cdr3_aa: CASSLSGGNYGYTF
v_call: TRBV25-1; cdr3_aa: CASSDSASSGNTIYF
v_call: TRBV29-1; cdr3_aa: CSTRTSGANVLTF
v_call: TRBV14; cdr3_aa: CASSQDWGTPEVQNEQFF
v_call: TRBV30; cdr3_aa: CAWSVGGEGTQYF
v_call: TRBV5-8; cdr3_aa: CASNDGATNEKLFF
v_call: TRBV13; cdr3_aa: CASSSRQGSHYGYTF
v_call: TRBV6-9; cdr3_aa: CASSLYRKGLAKNIQYF
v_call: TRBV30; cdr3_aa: CAWSGTHQGQYF
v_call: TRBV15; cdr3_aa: CATSIRDRGNQPQHF
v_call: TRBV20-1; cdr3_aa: CSAFPGTSAYNEQFF
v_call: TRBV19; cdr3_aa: CASSPDGLNTEAFF
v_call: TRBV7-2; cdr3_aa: CVSSPKLADYEQYF
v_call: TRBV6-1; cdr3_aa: CASSNEREYGQFF
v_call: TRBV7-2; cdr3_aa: CASTSRRQGTDTQYF
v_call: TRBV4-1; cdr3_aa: CASRKADSYGYTF
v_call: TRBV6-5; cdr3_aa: CASSYSLGLAGFEQYF
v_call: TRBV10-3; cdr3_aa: CAISEAGNYGYTF
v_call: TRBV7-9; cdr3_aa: CASSFVGRGAYNEQFF
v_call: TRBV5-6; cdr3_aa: CASSYSGINQETQYF
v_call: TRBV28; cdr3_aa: CASSLQGIQYF
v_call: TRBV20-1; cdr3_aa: CSGRTGAGTGELFF
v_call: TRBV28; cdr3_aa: CASRHIFPNGGSNQPQHF
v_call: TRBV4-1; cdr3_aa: CASSQDQERLVGGELFF
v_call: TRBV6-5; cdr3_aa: CASSYLGTTNYGYTF
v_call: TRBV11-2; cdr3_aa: CASSGQGGVNTEAFF
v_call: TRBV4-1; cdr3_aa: CASSQELPMNTEAFF
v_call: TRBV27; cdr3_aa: CASSLWGGNSPLHF
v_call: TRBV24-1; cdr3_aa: CATSDLAGAAGDTQYF
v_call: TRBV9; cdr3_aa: CASSPRPTGELFF
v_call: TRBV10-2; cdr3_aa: CASTTGVSRYGYTF
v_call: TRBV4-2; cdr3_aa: CASSQDRTSGRFNEQFF
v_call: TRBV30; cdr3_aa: CAWSVLWETETQYF
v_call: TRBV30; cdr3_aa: CAWSVWVALGNEQFF